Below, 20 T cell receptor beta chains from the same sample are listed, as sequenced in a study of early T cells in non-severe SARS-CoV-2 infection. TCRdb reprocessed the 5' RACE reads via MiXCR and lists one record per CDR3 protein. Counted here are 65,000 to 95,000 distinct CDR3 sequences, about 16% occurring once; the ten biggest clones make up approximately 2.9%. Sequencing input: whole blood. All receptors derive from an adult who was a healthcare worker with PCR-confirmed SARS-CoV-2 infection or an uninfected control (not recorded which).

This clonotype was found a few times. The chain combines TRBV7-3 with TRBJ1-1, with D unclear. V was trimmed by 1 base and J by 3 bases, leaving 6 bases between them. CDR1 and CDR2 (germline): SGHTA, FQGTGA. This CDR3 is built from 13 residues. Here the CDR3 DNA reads TGTGCCAGCAGCTTAAACGGGGACACTGAAGCTTTCTTT. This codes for CASSLNGDTEAFF.

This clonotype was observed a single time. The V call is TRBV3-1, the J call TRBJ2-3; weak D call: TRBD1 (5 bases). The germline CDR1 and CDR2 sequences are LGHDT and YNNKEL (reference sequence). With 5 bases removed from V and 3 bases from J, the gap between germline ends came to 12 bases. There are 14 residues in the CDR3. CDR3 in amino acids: CASSKGQGTDTQYF. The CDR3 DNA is TGTGCCAGCAGCAAAGGGCAGGGAACAGATACGCAGTATTTT.

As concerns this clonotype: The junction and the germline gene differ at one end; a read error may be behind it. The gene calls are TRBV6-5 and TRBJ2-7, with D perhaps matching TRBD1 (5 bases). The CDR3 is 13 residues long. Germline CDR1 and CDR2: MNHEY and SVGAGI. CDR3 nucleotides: TGTGTCAGCAGCAAGGGGCCGCGATACGAGCAGTACTTC. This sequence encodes CVSSKGPRYEQYF.

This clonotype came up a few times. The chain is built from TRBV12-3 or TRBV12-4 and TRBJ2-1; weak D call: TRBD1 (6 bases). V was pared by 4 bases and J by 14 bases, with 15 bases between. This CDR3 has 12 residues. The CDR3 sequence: CASSSLGSGEFF. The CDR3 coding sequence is TGTGCCAGCAGTTCTTTGGGGTCAGGGGAGTTCTTC.

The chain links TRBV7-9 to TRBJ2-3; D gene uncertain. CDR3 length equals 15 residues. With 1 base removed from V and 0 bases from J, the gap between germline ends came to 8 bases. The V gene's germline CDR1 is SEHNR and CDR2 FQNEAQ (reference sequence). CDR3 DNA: TGTGCCAGCAGCTTAGGTCCTGGGAGCACAGATACGCAGTATTTT. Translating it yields CASSLGPGSTDTQYF.

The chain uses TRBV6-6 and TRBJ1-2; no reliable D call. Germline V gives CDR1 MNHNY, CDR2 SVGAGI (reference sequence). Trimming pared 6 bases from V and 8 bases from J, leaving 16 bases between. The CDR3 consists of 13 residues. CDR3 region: CASSPEALRGYTF. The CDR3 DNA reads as TGTGCCAGCAGCCCCGAGGCGCTTAGAGGCTACACCTTC.

The CDR3, as DNA: TGTGCCAGCAGCCACAACTCTGGGGCCAACGTCCTGACTTTC. Its translation: CASSHNSGANVLTF. This chain uses TRBV3-1 with TRBJ2-6, with unresolved D. The CDR3 loop spans 14 amino acids. CDR1 is LGHDT and CDR2 is YNNKEL in the germline V gene (reference sequence). The V end was cut by 3 bases, the J end by 0 bases, with 3 bases between.

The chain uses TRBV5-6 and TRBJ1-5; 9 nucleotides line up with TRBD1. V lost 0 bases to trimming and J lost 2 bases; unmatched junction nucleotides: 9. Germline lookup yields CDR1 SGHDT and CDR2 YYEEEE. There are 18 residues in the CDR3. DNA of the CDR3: TGTGCCAGCAGCTTGGCGGGACAGGGTAAAGGGGGCAATCAGCCCCAGCATTTT. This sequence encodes CASSLAGQGKGGNQPQHF. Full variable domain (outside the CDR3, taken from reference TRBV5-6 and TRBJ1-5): DAGVTQSPTHLIKTRGQQVTLRCSPKSGHDTVSWYQQALGQGPQFIFQYYEEEERQRGNFPDRFSGHQFPNYSSELNVNALLLGDSALYLCASSLAGQGKGGNQPQHFGDGTRLSIL.

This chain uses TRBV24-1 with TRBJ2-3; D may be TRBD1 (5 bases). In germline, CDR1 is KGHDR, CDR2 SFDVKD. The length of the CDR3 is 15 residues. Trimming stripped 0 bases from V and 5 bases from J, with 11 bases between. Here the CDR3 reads CATSDLQRGEDTQYF. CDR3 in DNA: TGTGCCACCAGTGATTTGCAAAGGGGTGAAGATACGCAGTATTTT.

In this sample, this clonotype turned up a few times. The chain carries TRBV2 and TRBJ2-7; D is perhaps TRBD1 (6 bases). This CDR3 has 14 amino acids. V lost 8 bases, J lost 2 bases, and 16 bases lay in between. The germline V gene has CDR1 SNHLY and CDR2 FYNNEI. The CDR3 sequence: CASVGQMITYEQYF. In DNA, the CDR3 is TGTGCCAGCGTCGGACAGATGATCACCTACGAGCAGTACTTC.

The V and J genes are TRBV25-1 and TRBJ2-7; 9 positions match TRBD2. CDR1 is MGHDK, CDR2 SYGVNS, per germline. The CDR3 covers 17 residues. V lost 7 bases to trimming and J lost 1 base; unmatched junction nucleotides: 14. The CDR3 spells CASTPSQLAGVSYEQYF. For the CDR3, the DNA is TGTGCCAGCACCCCATCGCAACTAGCGGGTGTTTCCTACGAGCAGTACTTC.

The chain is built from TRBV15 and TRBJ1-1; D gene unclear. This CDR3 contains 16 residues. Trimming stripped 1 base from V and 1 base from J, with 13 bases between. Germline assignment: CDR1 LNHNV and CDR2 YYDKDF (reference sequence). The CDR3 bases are TGTGCCACCAGCAGAGCCCTGGGTCAGGCGAACACTGAAGCTTTCTTT. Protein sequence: CATSRALGQANTEAFF.

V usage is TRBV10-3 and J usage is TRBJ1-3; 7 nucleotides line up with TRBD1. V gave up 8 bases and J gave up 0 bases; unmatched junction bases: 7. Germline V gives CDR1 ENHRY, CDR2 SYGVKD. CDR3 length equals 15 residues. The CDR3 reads CAIALGGLSGNTIYF. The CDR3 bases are TGTGCCATCGCCCTAGGGGGCCTCTCTGGAAACACCATATATTTT.

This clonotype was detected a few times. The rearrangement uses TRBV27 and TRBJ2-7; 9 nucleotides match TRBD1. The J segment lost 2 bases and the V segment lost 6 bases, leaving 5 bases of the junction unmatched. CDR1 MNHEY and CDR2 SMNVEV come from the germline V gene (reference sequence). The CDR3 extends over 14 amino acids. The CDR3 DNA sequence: TGTGCCAGCAGGGGACAGGGAGGGACCTACGAGCAGTACTTC. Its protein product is CASRGQGGTYEQYF.

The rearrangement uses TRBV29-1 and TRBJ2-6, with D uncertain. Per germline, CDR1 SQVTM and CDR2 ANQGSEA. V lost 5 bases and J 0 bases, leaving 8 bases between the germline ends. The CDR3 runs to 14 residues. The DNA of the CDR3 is TGCAGCGTTTCTCACAGCTCTGGGGCCAACGTCCTGACTTTC. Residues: CSVSHSSGANVLTF.

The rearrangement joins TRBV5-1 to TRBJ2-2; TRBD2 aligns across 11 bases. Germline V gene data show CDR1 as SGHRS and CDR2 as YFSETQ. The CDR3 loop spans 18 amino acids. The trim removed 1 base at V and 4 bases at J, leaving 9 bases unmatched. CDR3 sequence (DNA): TGCGCCAGCAGCTTGATGACTAGCGGGACTATGGGCACCGGGGAGCTGTTTTTT. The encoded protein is CASSLMTSGTMGTGELFF. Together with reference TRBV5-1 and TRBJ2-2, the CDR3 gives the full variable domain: KAGVTQTPRYLIKTRGQQVTLSCSPISGHRSVSWYQQTPGQGLQFLFEYFSETQRNKGNFPGRFSGRQFSNSRSEMNVSTLELGDSALYLCASSLMTSGTMGTGELFFGEGSRLTVL.

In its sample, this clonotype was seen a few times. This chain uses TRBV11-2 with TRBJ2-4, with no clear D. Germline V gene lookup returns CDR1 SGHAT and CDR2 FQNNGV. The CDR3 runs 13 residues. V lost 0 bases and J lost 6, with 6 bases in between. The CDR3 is CASSLDPLNIQYF. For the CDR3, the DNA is TGTGCCAGCAGCTTAGATCCCCTAAACATTCAGTACTTC.

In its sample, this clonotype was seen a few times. This CDR3 reads CASSLSGGHYNEQFF. The CDR3 DNA is TGCGCCAGCAGCTTAAGCGGGGGGCACTACAATGAGCAGTTCTTC. The chain carries TRBV5-1 and TRBJ2-1; 9 bases are a match to TRBD2. The germline gives CDR1 SGHRS, CDR2 YFSETQ. V lost 2 bases and J lost 3; bases outside the gene matches: 3. CDR3 length: 15 residues.

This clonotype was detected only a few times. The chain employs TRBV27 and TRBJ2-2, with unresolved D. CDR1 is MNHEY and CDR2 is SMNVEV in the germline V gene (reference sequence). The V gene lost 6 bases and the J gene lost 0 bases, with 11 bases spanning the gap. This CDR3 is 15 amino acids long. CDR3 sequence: CASRGGEANTGELFF. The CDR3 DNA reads TGTGCCAGCAGAGGTGGGGAAGCGAACACCGGGGAGCTGTTTTTT.

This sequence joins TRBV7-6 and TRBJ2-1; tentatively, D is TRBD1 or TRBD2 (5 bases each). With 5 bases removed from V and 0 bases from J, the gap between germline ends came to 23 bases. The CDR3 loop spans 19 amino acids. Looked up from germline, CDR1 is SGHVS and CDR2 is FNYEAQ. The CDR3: CASSPGPGRLTFSYNEQFF. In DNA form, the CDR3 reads TGTGCCAGCAGCCCAGGCCCGGGACGACTAACCTTCTCCTACAATGAGCAGTTCTTC.